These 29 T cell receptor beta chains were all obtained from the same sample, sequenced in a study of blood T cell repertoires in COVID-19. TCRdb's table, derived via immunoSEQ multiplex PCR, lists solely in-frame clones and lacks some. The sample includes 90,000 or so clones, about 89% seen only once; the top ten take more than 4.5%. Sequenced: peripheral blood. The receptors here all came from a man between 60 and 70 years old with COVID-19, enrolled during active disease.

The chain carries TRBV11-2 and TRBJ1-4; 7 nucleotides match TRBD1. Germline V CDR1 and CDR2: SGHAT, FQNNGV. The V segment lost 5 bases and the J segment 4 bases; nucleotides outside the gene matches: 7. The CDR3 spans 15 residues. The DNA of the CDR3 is TGTGCCAGCAGCGGAGTGGGACAGAATAATGAAAAACTGTTTTTT. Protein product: CASSGVGQNNEKLFF.

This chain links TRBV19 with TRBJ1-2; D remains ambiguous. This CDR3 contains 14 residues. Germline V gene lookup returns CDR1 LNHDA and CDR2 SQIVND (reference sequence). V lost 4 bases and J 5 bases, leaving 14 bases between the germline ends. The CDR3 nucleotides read TGTGCCAGTAGTAGCGGGCAGGTCTTTTATGGCTACACCTTC. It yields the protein CASSSGQVFYGYTF. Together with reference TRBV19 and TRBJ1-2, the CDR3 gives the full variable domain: DGGITQSPKYLFRKEGQNVTLSCEQNLNHDAMYWYRQDPGQGLRLIYYSQIVNDFQKGDIAEGYSVSREKKESFPLTVTSAQKNPTAFYLCASSSGQVFYGYTFGSGTRLTVV.

The CDR3 DNA reads TGTGCCAGCTCAGGGCCCCGTAACTATGGCTACACCTTC. The encoded protein is CASSGPRNYGYTF. The chain is built from TRBV19 and TRBJ1-2; D perhaps matches TRBD1 (5 bases). The CDR3 is 13 residues long. Germline V gives CDR1 LNHDA, CDR2 SQIVND (reference sequence). V lost 9 bases and J 1 base, leaving 12 bases between the germline ends.

CDR3 in DNA: TGTGCCTGGAGTGGACAGGGAGATTCACCCCTCCACTTT. Protein product: CAWSGQGDSPLHF. The chain links TRBV30 to TRBJ1-6, with 7 positions matching TRBD1. J was trimmed by 8 bases and V by 1 base; bases with no gene match: 2. The germline V gene encodes CDR1 GTSNPN and CDR2 SVGIG (reference sequence). The CDR3 is made up of 13 amino acids. The full variable domain, its missing parts supplied by reference TRBV30 and TRBJ1-6, is SQTIHQWPATLVQPVGSPLSLECTVEGTSNPNLYWYRQAAGRGLQLLFYSVGIGQISSEVPQNLSASRPQDRQFILSSKKLLLSDSGFYLCAWSGQGDSPLHFGNGTRLTVT.

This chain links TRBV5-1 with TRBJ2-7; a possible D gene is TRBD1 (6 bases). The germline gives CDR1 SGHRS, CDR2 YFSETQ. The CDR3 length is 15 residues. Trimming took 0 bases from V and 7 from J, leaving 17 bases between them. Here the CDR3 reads CASSLGGTLVWEQYF. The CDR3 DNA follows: TGCGCCAGCAGCTTGGGGGGGACACTGGTTTGGGAGCAGTACTTC.

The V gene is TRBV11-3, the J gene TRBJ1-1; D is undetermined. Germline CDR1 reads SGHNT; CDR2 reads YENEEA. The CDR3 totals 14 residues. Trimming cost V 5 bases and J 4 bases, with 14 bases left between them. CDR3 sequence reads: CASSQTRFGTEAFF. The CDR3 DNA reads TGTGCCAGCAGCCAGACACGTTTTGGCACTGAAGCTTTCTTT.

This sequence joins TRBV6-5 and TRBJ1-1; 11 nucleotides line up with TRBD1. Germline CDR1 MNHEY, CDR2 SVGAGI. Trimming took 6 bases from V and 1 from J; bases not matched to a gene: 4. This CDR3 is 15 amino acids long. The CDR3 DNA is TGTGCCAGCAGCTGGGGGACAGGGGGGAACACTGAAGCTTTCTTT. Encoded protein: CASSWGTGGNTEAFF.

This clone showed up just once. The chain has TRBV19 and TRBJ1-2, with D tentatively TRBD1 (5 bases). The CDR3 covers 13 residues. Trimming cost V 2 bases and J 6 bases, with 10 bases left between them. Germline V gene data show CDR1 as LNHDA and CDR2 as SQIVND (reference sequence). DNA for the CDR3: TGTGCCAGTAGTATAACCAGGGTAAATGGCTACACCTTC. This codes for CASSITRVNGYTF.

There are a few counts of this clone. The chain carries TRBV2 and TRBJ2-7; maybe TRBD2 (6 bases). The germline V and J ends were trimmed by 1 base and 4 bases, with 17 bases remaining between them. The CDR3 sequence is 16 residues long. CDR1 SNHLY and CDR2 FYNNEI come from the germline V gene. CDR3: CASSEGDQGLDYEQYF. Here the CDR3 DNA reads TGTGCCAGCAGTGAAGGGGATCAGGGACTCGATTACGAGCAGTACTTC.

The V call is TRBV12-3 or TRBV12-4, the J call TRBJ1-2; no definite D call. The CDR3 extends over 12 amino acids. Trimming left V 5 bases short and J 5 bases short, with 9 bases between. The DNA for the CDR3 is TGTGCCAGCAGTCCTAACCATTATGGCTACACCTTC. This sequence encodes CASSPNHYGYTF.

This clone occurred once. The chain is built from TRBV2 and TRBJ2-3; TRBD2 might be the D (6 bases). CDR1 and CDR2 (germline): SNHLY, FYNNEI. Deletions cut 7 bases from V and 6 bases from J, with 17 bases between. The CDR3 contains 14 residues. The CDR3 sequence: CASTSVGGADTQYF. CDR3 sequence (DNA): TGTGCCAGCACGTCAGTGGGGGGAGCTGATACGCAGTATTTT.

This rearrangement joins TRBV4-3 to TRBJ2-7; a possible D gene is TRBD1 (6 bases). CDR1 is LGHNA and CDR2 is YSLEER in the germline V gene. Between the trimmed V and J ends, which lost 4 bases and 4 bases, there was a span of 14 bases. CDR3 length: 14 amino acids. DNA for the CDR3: TGCGCCAGCAGCCTCAACTGGGACACTTACGAGCAGTACTTC. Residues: CASSLNWDTYEQYF.

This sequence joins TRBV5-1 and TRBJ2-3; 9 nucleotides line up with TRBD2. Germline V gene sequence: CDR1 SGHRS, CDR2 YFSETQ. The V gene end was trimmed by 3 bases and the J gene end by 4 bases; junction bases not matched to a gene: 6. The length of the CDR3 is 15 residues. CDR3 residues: CASSSLAGVPDTQYF. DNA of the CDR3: TGCGCCAGCAGCTCCTTAGCGGGAGTACCAGATACGCAGTATTTT.

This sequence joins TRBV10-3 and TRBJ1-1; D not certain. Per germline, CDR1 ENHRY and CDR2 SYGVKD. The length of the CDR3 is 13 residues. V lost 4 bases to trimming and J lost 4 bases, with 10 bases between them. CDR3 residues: CAISGAPRTEAFF. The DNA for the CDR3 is TGTGCCATCAGTGGCGCCCCGCGCACTGAAGCTTTCTTT.

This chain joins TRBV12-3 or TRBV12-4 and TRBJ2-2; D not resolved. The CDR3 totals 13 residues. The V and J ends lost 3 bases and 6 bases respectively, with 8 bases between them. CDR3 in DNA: TGTGCCAGCAGTTTCTCCCGGGCCGGGGAGCTGTTTTTT. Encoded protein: CASSFSRAGELFF.

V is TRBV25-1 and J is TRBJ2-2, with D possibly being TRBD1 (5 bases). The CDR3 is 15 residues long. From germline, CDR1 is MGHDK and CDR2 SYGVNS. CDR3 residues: CAIFGAGFNTGELFF. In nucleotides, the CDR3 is TGTGCAATTTTTGGCGCAGGGTTTAACACCGGGGAGCTGTTTTTT.

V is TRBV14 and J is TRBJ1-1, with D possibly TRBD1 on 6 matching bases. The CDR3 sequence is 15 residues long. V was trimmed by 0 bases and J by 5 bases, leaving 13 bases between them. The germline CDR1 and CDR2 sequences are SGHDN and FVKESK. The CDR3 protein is CASSQDGGAWTEAFF. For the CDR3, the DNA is TGTGCCAGCAGCCAAGATGGGGGGGCATGGACTGAAGCTTTCTTT.

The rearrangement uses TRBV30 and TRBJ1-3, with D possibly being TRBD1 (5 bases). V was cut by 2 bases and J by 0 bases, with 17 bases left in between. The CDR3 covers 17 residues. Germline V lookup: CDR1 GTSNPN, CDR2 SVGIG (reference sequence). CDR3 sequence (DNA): TGTGCCTGGAGTAGGACATGGGGCGATAGCTCTGGAAACACCATATATTTT. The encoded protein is CAWSRTWGDSSGNTIYF.

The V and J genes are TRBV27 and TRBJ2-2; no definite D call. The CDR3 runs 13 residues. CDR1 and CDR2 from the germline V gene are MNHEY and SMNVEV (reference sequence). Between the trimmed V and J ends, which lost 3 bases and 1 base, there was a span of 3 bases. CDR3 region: CASSFQNTGELFF. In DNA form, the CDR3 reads TGTGCCAGCAGTTTTCAGAACACCGGGGAGCTGTTTTTT.

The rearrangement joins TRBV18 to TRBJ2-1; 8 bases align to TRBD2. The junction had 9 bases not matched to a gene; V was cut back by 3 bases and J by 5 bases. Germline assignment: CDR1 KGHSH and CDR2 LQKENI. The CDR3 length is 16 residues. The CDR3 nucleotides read TGTGCCAGCTCACCTGACTCAAGCGGGAGTAACAATGAGCAGTTCTTC. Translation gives CASSPDSSGSNNEQFF.

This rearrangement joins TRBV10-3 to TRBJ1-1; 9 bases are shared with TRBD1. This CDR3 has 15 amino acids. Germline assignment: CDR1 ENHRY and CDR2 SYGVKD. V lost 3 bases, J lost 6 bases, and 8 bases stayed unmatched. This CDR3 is CAISELGQGLSEAFF. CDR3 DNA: TGTGCCATCAGTGAATTGGGACAGGGTTTATCTGAAGCTTTCTTT.

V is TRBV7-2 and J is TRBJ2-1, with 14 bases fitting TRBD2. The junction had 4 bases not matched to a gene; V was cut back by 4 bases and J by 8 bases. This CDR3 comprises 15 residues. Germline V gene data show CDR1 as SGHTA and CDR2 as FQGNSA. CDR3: CASSSGLAGDYEQFF. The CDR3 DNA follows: TGTGCCAGCAGCTCGGGACTAGCGGGAGATTATGAGCAGTTCTTC.

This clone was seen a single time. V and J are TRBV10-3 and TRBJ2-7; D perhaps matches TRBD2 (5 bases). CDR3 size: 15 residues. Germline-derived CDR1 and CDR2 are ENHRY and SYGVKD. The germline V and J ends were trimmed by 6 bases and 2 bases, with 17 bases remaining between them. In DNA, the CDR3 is TGTGCCATCAGCCCGACTACCGCCAGGACCTACGAGCAGTACTTC. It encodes CAISPTTARTYEQYF.

CDR3 sequence (DNA): TGCGCCAGCAGCTTGGGGGCCACTGGAAACACCATATATTTT. Translating it yields CASSLGATGNTIYF. V gene TRBV5-1 combines with J gene TRBJ1-3; D is undetermined. Germline CDR1 is SGHRS and CDR2 is YFSETQ. V was shortened by 0 bases and J by 2 bases, with 6 bases between the two germline ends. The CDR3 is 14 amino acids.

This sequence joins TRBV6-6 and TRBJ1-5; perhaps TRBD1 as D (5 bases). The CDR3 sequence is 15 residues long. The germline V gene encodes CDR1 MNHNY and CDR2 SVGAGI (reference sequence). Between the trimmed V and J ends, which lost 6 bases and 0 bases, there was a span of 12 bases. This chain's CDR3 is CASRRTGFSNQPQHF. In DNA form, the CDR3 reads TGTGCCAGCAGGCGCACAGGTTTTAGCAATCAGCCCCAGCATTTT.

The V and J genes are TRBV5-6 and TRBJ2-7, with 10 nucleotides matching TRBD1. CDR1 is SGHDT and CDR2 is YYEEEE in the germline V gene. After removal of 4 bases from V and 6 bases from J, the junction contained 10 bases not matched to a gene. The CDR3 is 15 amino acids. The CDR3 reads CASSLIDRGHGEQYF. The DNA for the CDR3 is TGTGCCAGCAGCCTCATAGACAGGGGGCACGGCGAGCAGTACTTC.

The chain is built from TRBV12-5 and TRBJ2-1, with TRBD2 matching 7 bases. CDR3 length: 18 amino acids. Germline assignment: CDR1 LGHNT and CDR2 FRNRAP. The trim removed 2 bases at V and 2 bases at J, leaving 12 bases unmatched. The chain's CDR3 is CASGLPSKGTTPYNEQFF. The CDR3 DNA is TGTGCTAGTGGTTTGCCATCGAAAGGGACTACTCCCTACAATGAGCAGTTCTTC.

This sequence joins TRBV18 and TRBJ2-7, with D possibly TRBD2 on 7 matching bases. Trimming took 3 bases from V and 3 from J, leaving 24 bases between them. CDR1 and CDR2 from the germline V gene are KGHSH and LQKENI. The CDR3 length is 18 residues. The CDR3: CASSPGGQSAWDYYEQYF. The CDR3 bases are TGTGCCAGCTCACCCGGGGGGCAAAGCGCCTGGGACTACTACGAGCAGTACTTC.

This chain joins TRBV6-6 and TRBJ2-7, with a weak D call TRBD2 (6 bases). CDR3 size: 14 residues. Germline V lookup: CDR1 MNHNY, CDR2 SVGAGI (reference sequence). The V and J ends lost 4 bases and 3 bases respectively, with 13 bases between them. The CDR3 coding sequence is TGTGCCAGCAGTTCAGCGGGTGAGGGCTACGAGCAGTACTTC. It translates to CASSSAGEGYEQYF.